This is a list of T cell receptor beta chains from one sample in a study of blood T cell repertoires in COVID-19. Profiled with immunoSEQ multiplex PCR; TCRdb holds only in-frame clones, not every one. The repertoire holds roughly 250,000 clones, with 82% as singletons. The sequenced material came from peripheral blood. Receptors were obtained from a woman in her 70s with acute or convalescent COVID-19. The CDR3 runs from the conserved cysteine through the conserved F or W. Fields, in order: CDR3 DNA, CDR3 protein, clone size, J gene, V gene, D gene. The D gene is left open where the match is weak. Expanded clones get a size class; other rows say once, few or many, or leave the size out.

CDR3 DNA: TGCGCCAGCAGTCAATCGGCCTACAGGGTCAATCAGCCCCAGCATTTT
CDR3 protein: CASSQSAYRVNQPQHF
clone size: -
J gene: TRBJ1-5
V gene: TRBV23-1
D gene: -

CDR3 DNA: TGTGCCAGCACCTCCCCCCGCGGGGGCGCGGGTAGCGGGGAGCTGTTTTTT
CDR3 protein: CASTSPRGGAGSGELFF
clone size: -
J gene: TRBJ2-2
V gene: TRBV27
D gene: -

CDR3 DNA: TGTGCCATCAGAAGGACAGGAGATAGCAATCAGCCCCAGCATTTT
CDR3 protein: CAIRRTGDSNQPQHF
clone size: -
J gene: TRBJ1-5
V gene: TRBV10-3
D gene: TRBD1

CDR3 DNA: TGCGCCAGTTACAGGGTGAACACTGAAGCTTTCTTT
CDR3 protein: CASYRVNTEAFF
clone size: -
J gene: TRBJ1-1
V gene: TRBV10-2
D gene: -

CDR3 DNA: TGTGCCAGCAGTCACACAGGGGGAAATTCACCCCTCCACTTT
CDR3 protein: CASSHTGGNSPLHF
clone size: few
J gene: TRBJ1-6
V gene: TRBV28
D gene: TRBD1

CDR3 DNA: TGTGCCAGCAGTGGAATGGGACAGGGGGGCAATGAGCAGTTCTTC
CDR3 protein: CASSGMGQGGNEQFF
clone size: -
J gene: TRBJ2-1
V gene: TRBV2
D gene: TRBD1

CDR3 DNA: TGTGCCAGCAGCAAAGAGGGGGCTAGTAATGAGCAGTTCTTC
CDR3 protein: CASSKEGASNEQFF
clone size: -
J gene: TRBJ2-1
V gene: TRBV21-1
D gene: -

CDR3 DNA: TGTGCCACCAGCAGAGATAAGGGACTTAGCTCTGGGGCCAACGTCCTGACTTTC
CDR3 protein: CATSRDKGLSSGANVLTF
clone size: -
J gene: TRBJ2-6
V gene: TRBV15
D gene: -

CDR3 DNA: TGTGCCAGCAGCCCCCGACAGGGCTATAATTCACCCCTCCACTTT
CDR3 protein: CASSPRQGYNSPLHF
clone size: -
J gene: TRBJ1-6
V gene: TRBV7-8
D gene: TRBD1

CDR3 DNA: TGTGCCTGGAGTCTCCCTACTGAAGCTTTCTTT
CDR3 protein: CAWSLPTEAFF
clone size: -
J gene: TRBJ1-1
V gene: TRBV30
D gene: -

CDR3 DNA: TGTGCCAGTAGTCCCGAGAGCAGGCGCACTGAAGCTTTCTTT
CDR3 protein: CASSPESRRTEAFF
clone size: -
J gene: TRBJ1-1
V gene: TRBV19
D gene: -

CDR3 DNA: TGTGCCAGCAGCCTAGCGGGACCCTACGAGCAGTACTTC
CDR3 protein: CASSLAGPYEQYF
clone size: -
J gene: TRBJ2-7
V gene: TRBV6-5
D gene: TRBD2

CDR3 DNA: TGTGCCAGCAGCTTAGAGGTTGGCAGGGCCTACAATGAGCAGTTCTTC
CDR3 protein: CASSLEVGRAYNEQFF
clone size: -
J gene: TRBJ2-1
V gene: TRBV7-2
D gene: -

CDR3 DNA: TGTGCCAGTAGTGCAGGGACAGGGAACACCGGGGAGCTGTTTTTT
CDR3 protein: CASSAGTGNTGELFF
clone size: -
J gene: TRBJ2-2
V gene: TRBV19
D gene: TRBD1

CDR3 DNA: TGTGCCAGTGGACAGGGGGCGGACTATGGCTACACCTTC
CDR3 protein: CASGQGADYGYTF
clone size: -
J gene: TRBJ1-2
V gene: TRBV19
D gene: TRBD1

CDR3 DNA: TGTGCCAGCACCCCCGGACAGACCTATGGCTACACCTTC
CDR3 protein: CASTPGQTYGYTF
clone size: few
J gene: TRBJ1-2
V gene: TRBV6-2/TRBV6-3
D gene: -

CDR3 DNA: TGTGCCAGTCTTAATCGGGGAGACTATGGCTACACCTTC
CDR3 protein: CASLNRGDYGYTF
clone size: -
J gene: TRBJ1-2
V gene: TRBV6-6
D gene: -

CDR3 DNA: TGTGCCAGCCAACAGGGTAACTATGGCTACACCTTC
CDR3 protein: CASQQGNYGYTF
clone size: -
J gene: TRBJ1-2
V gene: TRBV3-1/TRBV3-2
D gene: -

CDR3 DNA: TGTGCCTGGAACAGGGACTATGGCTACACCTTC
CDR3 protein: CAWNRDYGYTF
clone size: -
J gene: TRBJ1-2
V gene: TRBV30
D gene: -

CDR3 DNA: TGTGCCAGCTCACCAGGGCAGTTCTATGGCTACACCTTC
CDR3 protein: CASSPGQFYGYTF
clone size: once
J gene: TRBJ1-2
V gene: TRBV18
D gene: -

CDR3 DNA: TGCGCCAGCAGCCAAGATAGGACAGGGTCTTTCTCACCCCTCCACTTT
CDR3 protein: CASSQDRTGSFSPLHF
clone size: once
J gene: TRBJ1-6
V gene: TRBV4-1
D gene: TRBD1

CDR3 DNA: TGTGCCATCAGTTCTACAGGGGGCCTTCAGCCCCAGCATTTT
CDR3 protein: CAISSTGGLQPQHF
clone size: -
J gene: TRBJ1-5
V gene: TRBV10-3
D gene: TRBD1

CDR3 DNA: TGTGCCAGCAGCCAATTGCGGGGGGGCCACGAGCAGTACTTC
CDR3 protein: CASSQLRGGHEQYF
clone size: -
J gene: TRBJ2-7
V gene: TRBV3-1/TRBV3-2
D gene: TRBD2

CDR3 DNA: TGTGCCAGCAGCTTAGCCTCCGTTTCCGCGCGCCCCTACGAGCAGTACTTC
CDR3 protein: CASSLASVSARPYEQYF
clone size: -
J gene: TRBJ2-7
V gene: TRBV7-6
D gene: -

CDR3 DNA: TGTGCCAGCAGTTTTGGGTTCCCTAGTAACTATGGCTACACCTTC
CDR3 protein: CASSFGFPSNYGYTF
clone size: -
J gene: TRBJ1-2
V gene: TRBV27
D gene: -

CDR3 DNA: TGTGCCAGCAGCTTAGAGCCTGGAGCCGGGGAGCTGTTTTTT
CDR3 protein: CASSLEPGAGELFF
clone size: -
J gene: TRBJ2-2
V gene: TRBV11-2
D gene: -

CDR3 DNA: TGTGCCAGCAGTGGGGACATCATCTATGGCTACACCTTC
CDR3 protein: CASSGDIIYGYTF
clone size: -
J gene: TRBJ1-2
V gene: TRBV2
D gene: -

CDR3 DNA: TGCGCCAGCAGGAGACTAGCGGGGGAAGTGGATGAGCAGTTCTTC
CDR3 protein: CASRRLAGEVDEQFF
clone size: few
J gene: TRBJ2-1
V gene: TRBV5-1
D gene: TRBD2

CDR3 DNA: TGCGCCAGCACGGCCGGGACAGGGGATAATTCACCCCTCCACTTT
CDR3 protein: CASTAGTGDNSPLHF
clone size: -
J gene: TRBJ1-6
V gene: TRBV5-1
D gene: TRBD1

CDR3 DNA: TGTGCCAGCAGCTCCACAGGGGGCAGGGAAATGAACACTGAAGCTTTCTTT
CDR3 protein: CASSSTGGREMNTEAFF
clone size: -
J gene: TRBJ1-1
V gene: TRBV5-6
D gene: TRBD1

CDR3 DNA: TGTGCCAGCGGAACAGGGTTGAATCAGCCCCAGCATTTT
CDR3 protein: CASGTGLNQPQHF
clone size: -
J gene: TRBJ1-5
V gene: TRBV27
D gene: -

CDR3 DNA: TGTGCCAGCAGCGTAAGACAGGGGGTAGGTTCACCCCTCCACTTT
CDR3 protein: CASSVRQGVGSPLHF
clone size: once
J gene: TRBJ1-6
V gene: TRBV3-1/TRBV3-2
D gene: TRBD1

CDR3 DNA: TGTGCCAGCAGTGAGTTTAGCGGGGGTTCGAGCTCCTACAATGAGCAGTTCTTC
CDR3 protein: CASSEFSGGSSSYNEQFF
clone size: -
J gene: TRBJ2-1
V gene: TRBV6-4
D gene: TRBD2

CDR3 DNA: TGTGCCAGCAGCTGGAGTCTTGAAAACACCATATATTTT
CDR3 protein: CASSWSLENTIYF
clone size: -
J gene: TRBJ1-3
V gene: TRBV6-2/TRBV6-3
D gene: -

CDR3 DNA: TGCGCCAGCAGAACGCCGACAGGGTCTATGAACACTGAAGCTTTCTTT
CDR3 protein: CASRTPTGSMNTEAFF
clone size: -
J gene: TRBJ1-1
V gene: TRBV5-1
D gene: TRBD1

CDR3 DNA: TGTGCCAGCAGCGAGACTAGCGGGGATTACAATGAGCAGTTCTTC
CDR3 protein: CASSETSGDYNEQFF
clone size: -
J gene: TRBJ2-1
V gene: TRBV25-1
D gene: TRBD2

CDR3 DNA: TGTGCCAGCAGCCCGCTCGGTAGCGGGGGAAAGACCCAGTACTTC
CDR3 protein: CASSPLGSGGKTQYF
clone size: -
J gene: TRBJ2-5
V gene: TRBV14
D gene: TRBD2

CDR3 DNA: TGTGCCAGCAGCTTTTCCCAGGGAGGCACCGGGGAGCTGTTTTTT
CDR3 protein: CASSFSQGGTGELFF
clone size: -
J gene: TRBJ2-2
V gene: TRBV7-2
D gene: -

CDR3 DNA: TGTGCCAGCAGCCCTAATGGACGCGGGGACTATGGCTACACCTTC
CDR3 protein: CASSPNGRGDYGYTF
clone size: -
J gene: TRBJ1-2
V gene: TRBV5-6
D gene: -

CDR3 DNA: TGTGCCAGCAGCCGCCGGGCTAGCGGGGTTCAAGAGACCCAGTACTTC
CDR3 protein: CASSRRASGVQETQYF
clone size: -
J gene: TRBJ2-5
V gene: TRBV6-2/TRBV6-3
D gene: TRBD2

CDR3 DNA: TGTGCCTGGGGCAGGGACTTAGAGCGGGGATCACCCCTCCACTTT
CDR3 protein: CAWGRDLERGSPLHF
clone size: -
J gene: TRBJ1-6
V gene: TRBV30
D gene: -

CDR3 DNA: TGTGCCAGCAGTGAATTAGCGGGCCTAGGTGAGCAGTTCTTC
CDR3 protein: CASSELAGLGEQFF
clone size: -
J gene: TRBJ2-1
V gene: TRBV2
D gene: TRBD2

CDR3 DNA: TGCGCCAGCAGCCAAGATCGAGGCAGGGAAGGGTATGGCTACACCTTC
CDR3 protein: CASSQDRGREGYGYTF
clone size: many
J gene: TRBJ1-2
V gene: TRBV4-3
D gene: -

CDR3 DNA: TGTGCCAGCAGTTCCCGGGACAGGAACACTGAAGCTTTCTTT
CDR3 protein: CASSSRDRNTEAFF
clone size: -
J gene: TRBJ1-1
V gene: TRBV28
D gene: TRBD1

CDR3 DNA: TGTGCCAGTAGACCGGGACAGGGTAATTCACCCCTCCACTTT
CDR3 protein: CASRPGQGNSPLHF
clone size: -
J gene: TRBJ1-6
V gene: TRBV30
D gene: TRBD1

CDR3 DNA: TGTGCCACCAGTGATGGAGGCAATCAGCCCCAGCATTTT
CDR3 protein: CATSDGGNQPQHF
clone size: -
J gene: TRBJ1-5
V gene: TRBV24-1
D gene: -

CDR3 DNA: TGTGCCAGCAGCCTGGGACTTTCCCTCTCCTACGAGCAGTACTTC
CDR3 protein: CASSLGLSLSYEQYF
clone size: -
J gene: TRBJ2-7
V gene: TRBV5-6
D gene: -

CDR3 DNA: TGTGCCAGCAGTCGGGACACTAGCAATGAGCAGTTCTTC
CDR3 protein: CASSRDTSNEQFF
clone size: -
J gene: TRBJ2-1
V gene: TRBV7-9
D gene: -

CDR3 DNA: TGTGCCAGCTCACCAGGGGCTCCGAACACTGAAGCTTTCTTT
CDR3 protein: CASSPGAPNTEAFF
clone size: -
J gene: TRBJ1-1
V gene: TRBV18
D gene: -

CDR3 DNA: TGTGCCACCAGCAGGAACAACGACAGAGAACGGGAAAAACTGTTTTTT
CDR3 protein: CATSRNNDREREKLFF
clone size: few
J gene: TRBJ1-4
V gene: TRBV15
D gene: -

CDR3 DNA: TGTGCCAGCAGTCCTTCCCGGAGGGAGACCCAGTACTTC
CDR3 protein: CASSPSRRETQYF
clone size: -
J gene: TRBJ2-5
V gene: TRBV6-5
D gene: -

CDR3 DNA: TGTGCCAGCAGTTCACACCAGGGATTCACTGAAGCTTTCTTT
CDR3 protein: CASSSHQGFTEAFF
clone size: -
J gene: TRBJ1-1
V gene: TRBV6-2/TRBV6-3
D gene: -